Shown below are 12 T cell receptor beta chains from a single sample sequenced in a study of blood T cells in healthy people across ages. It was with a sample-barcoded 5' primer and a J-beta primer mix that a second PCR of roughly 7 to 12 cycles was run. TCRdb redid the calling of the 5' RACE reads with MiXCR, one entry per CDR3 protein. Here the sample spans around 1.5 million distinct CDR3 sequences, roughly 32% being singletons. The sequencing sample was made of blood. Receptors originate from a young woman in good health.

Comment on this clonotype: A read error is possible here, since a much larger clone lies one base away. The V call is TRBV10-3, the J call TRBJ2-5, with D possibly TRBD1 on 5 matching bases. Trimming pared 3 bases from V and 11 bases from J, leaving 16 bases between. CDR1 and CDR2 from the germline V gene are ENHRY and SYGVKD. The CDR3 spans 13 residues. The CDR3 nucleotides read TGTGCCATCAGTGATGTGCAGGGTCATGAGCAGTACTTC. Protein: CAISDVQGHEQYF.

Many counts were recorded for this clonotype. The chain has TRBV29-1 and TRBJ2-1; possibly TRBD1 or TRBD2 for D (5 bases each). The CDR3 sequence is 13 residues long. From germline, CDR1 is SQVTM and CDR2 ANQGSEA. V was clipped by 8 bases and J by 5 bases, with 16 bases between them. CDR3 bases: TGCAGCCCCGGGCGGGCAGGGAACAATGAGCAGTTCTTC. Residues: CSPGRAGNNEQFF.

The chain combines TRBV7-9 with TRBJ2-5; weak D call: TRBD2 (5 bases). CDR3 length: 14 residues. The germline gives CDR1 SEHNR, CDR2 FQNEAQ (reference sequence). The germline V and J ends were trimmed by 5 bases and 4 bases, with 14 bases remaining between them. The CDR3 loop reads CASSEAGWGETQYF. The CDR3 DNA sequence: TGTGCCAGCAGCGAGGCGGGTTGGGGAGAGACCCAGTACTTC.

The chain uses TRBV7-8 and TRBJ1-4, with TRBD1 matching 8 bases. V was clipped by 7 bases and J by 8 bases; unmatched bases: 12. Germline V gives CDR1 SGHVS, CDR2 FQNEAQ. The CDR3 contains 15 residues. CDR3 sequence reads: CASTLGQGAGEKLFF. The CDR3 coding sequence is TGTGCCAGCACCCTTGGCCAGGGGGCAGGAGAAAAACTGTTTTTT. The full variable domain, with the rest looked up from reference TRBV7-8 and TRBJ1-4, is GAGVSQSPRYKVAKRGQDVALRCDPISGHVSLFWYQQALGQGPEFLTYFQNEAQLDKSGLPSDRFFAERPEGSVSTLKIQRTQQEDSAVYLCASTLGQGAGEKLFFGSGTQLSVL.

The chain is built from TRBV5-1 and TRBJ2-5; possibly TRBD2 for D (7 bases). V was trimmed by 0 bases and J by 2 bases, leaving 14 bases between them. CDR3 length equals 16 residues. Looked up from germline, CDR1 is SGHRS and CDR2 is YFSETQ. The CDR3 loop reads CASSLEAGAGQETQYF. The CDR3 region has the DNA TGCGCCAGCAGCTTGGAGGCGGGGGCTGGGCAAGAGACCCAGTACTTC.

The table lists this clonotype with many counts. The rearrangement links TRBV28 to TRBJ2-7; weak D call: TRBD2 (5 bases). Germline V CDR1 and CDR2: MDHEN, SYDVKM. The V end lost 4 bases, the J end lost 7 bases, and 11 bases lay between the germline ends. The length of the CDR3 is 12 residues. The CDR3 loop reads CASSSSSGEQYF. The CDR3 bases are TGTGCCAGCAGTTCCTCGTCGGGGGAGCAGTACTTC.

The chain employs TRBV7-3 and TRBJ2-5, with TRBD2 matching over 8 bases. Germline-derived CDR1 and CDR2 are SGHTA and FQGTGA. V shed 7 bases and J 7 bases; nucleotides not matched to a gene: 11. The CDR3 is 14 residues long. In DNA, the CDR3 is TGTGCCAGCAACTCTACGGGAGGGTCGGGGACCCAGTACTTC. It is translated as CASNSTGGSGTQYF.

As concerns this clonotype: A read error may explain this, as a much larger clone is one base away. The conserved phenylalanine or tryptophan normally closing the CDR3 is absent here, so this likely arose from a read error. The rearrangement joins TRBV7-2 to TRBJ2-1, with D unclear. This CDR3 spans 12 amino acids. Trimming took off 2 bases at V and 5 bases at J, with 4 bases between the two ends. Germline values: CDR1 SGHTA, CDR2 FQGNSA. The CDR3 DNA follows: TGTGCCAGCAGCTTATATCACAATGAGCAGTTCTTA. This gives the protein CASSLYHNEQFL.

The J gene is TRBJ2-6, the V gene TRBV3-1; unclear D gene. Per germline, CDR1 LGHDT and CDR2 YNNKEL (reference sequence). The CDR3 contains 16 residues. V was trimmed by 1 base and J by 0 bases, leaving 7 bases between them. CDR3 sequence: CASSQAALSGANVLTF. CDR3 DNA sequence: TGTGCCAGCAGCCAAGCCGCCCTCTCTGGGGCCAACGTCCTGACTTTC.

The rearrangement links TRBV28 to TRBJ2-3; D remains ambiguous. Germline V gene sequence: CDR1 MDHEN, CDR2 SYDVKM. The CDR3 runs to 14 residues. V lost 1 base, J lost 3 bases, and 8 bases lay in between. CDR3 region: CASSLLVRTDTQYF. CDR3 nucleotides: TGTGCCAGCAGTTTATTGGTCAGAACAGATACGCAGTATTTT.

This clonotype was counted only a few times. The J gene is TRBJ1-5, the V gene TRBV28; 8 bases match TRBD1. The germline CDR1 and CDR2 sequences are MDHEN and SYDVKM. The V segment lost 10 bases and the J segment 5 bases; nucleotides outside the gene matches: 4. The CDR3 loop spans 12 amino acids. As DNA, the CDR3 is TGTGCCATTATGACAGGGGATCAGCCCCAGCATTTT. Protein sequence: CAIMTGDQPQHF.

This clonotype was recorded only once. A junction end diverges from the germline sequence, so it may reflect a read error. The rearrangement joins TRBV25-1 to TRBJ2-1, with 8 bases aligning to TRBD2. The CDR3 covers 17 residues. Germline CDR1 reads MGHDK; CDR2 reads SYGVNS. The CDR3 DNA follows: TGTGCCAGCAGTGGGACTAGCTCCAGAGGGGCTTACAATGAGCGGTTCTTC. Translation: CASSGTSSRGAYNERFF. Combining the CDR3 with reference TRBV25-1 and TRBJ2-1 gives the whole variable domain EADIYQTPRYLVIGTGKKITLECSQTMGHDKMYWYQQDPGMELHLIHYSYGVNSTEKGDLSSESTVSRIRTEHFPLTLESARPSHTSQYLCASSGTSSRGAYNERFFGPGTRLTVL.